A single sample gave rise to the 9 T cell receptor beta chains below, sequenced in a study of post-analysis software for immune sequencing data. The library was made from cDNA and included unique molecular identifiers. TCRdb ran MiXCR on the PCR reads and lists one entry per CDR3 protein. This sample yields 740,000 or so distinct CDR3 sequences, of which roughly 50% are seen a single time; under 6% belongs to the top ten. Their recognized antigens are unknown. Findings and caveats of the study: Controls had lower frequencies than patients of about 5 TRBV segments, which included TRBV5-6, TRBV5-1 and TRBV20-1.

The sequenced material came from blood. Receptors originate from a girl between 5 and 17 years old with multiple sclerosis.

This chain links TRBV2 with TRBJ2-7; 7 positions match TRBD1. Judging by the DNA end, TRBJ2-5 fits better; the J call may be wrong. CDR1 SNHLY and CDR2 FYNNEI come from the germline V gene. This CDR3 has 12 residues. CDR3 coding DNA: TGTGCCAGGGGACAGCCAGATGGGACCCAGTACTTC. It yields the protein CARGQPDGTQYF.

The V and J genes are TRBV6-2 or TRBV6-3 and TRBJ1-2; D ambiguous. The CDR3 sequence is 13 residues long. Trimming stripped 0 bases from V and 8 bases from J, with 10 bases between. Germline V gives CDR1 MNHEY, CDR2 SVGEGT. CDR3 region: CASSYSSLSGYTF. For the CDR3, the DNA is TGTGCCAGCAGTTACTCGAGTCTTTCAGGCTACACCTTC.

There are many counts of this clonotype. The J gene is TRBJ2-7, the V gene TRBV3-1; D ambiguous. The germline V gene encodes CDR1 LGHDT and CDR2 YNNKEL (reference sequence). V was shortened by 6 bases and J by 3 bases, with 12 bases between the two germline ends. The CDR3 has 13 amino acids. Written as DNA, the CDR3 is TGTGCCAGCAGGCTCTCTCCCAACTACGAGCAGTACTTC. Translating gives CASRLSPNYEQYF.

This clonotype was detected only a few times. The genes are TRBV20-1 and TRBJ2-5; D gene uncertain. Trimming removed 0 bases at V and 4 bases at J, with 15 bases between. Germline CDR1 DFQATT, CDR2 SNEGSKA (reference sequence). The CDR3 contains 15 residues. The CDR3 here is CSARDLGSSRETQYF. CDR3 nucleotides: TGCAGTGCTAGAGATCTCGGCAGTTCTCGAGAGACCCAGTACTTC.

This clonotype was observed a few times. This rearrangement joins TRBV20-1 to TRBJ2-1; 8 bases fit TRBD2. Germline V gene sequence: CDR1 DFQATT, CDR2 SNEGSKA (reference sequence). The CDR3 runs to 17 residues. With 4 bases clipped from V and 5 bases from J, the junction kept 16 bases outside the gene matches. As DNA, the CDR3 is TGCAGTGCTACAATCCGCGGGGGGTCCCTAGTACACAATGAGCAGTTCTTC. Translation gives CSATIRGGSLVHNEQFF.

This sequence joins TRBV5-1 and TRBJ2-5; TRBD2 matches 11 bases. The J call may not be correct, given that the DNA end is closer to TRBJ2-7. CDR1 is SGHRS and CDR2 is YFSETQ in the germline V gene. The CDR3 spans 16 residues. CDR3 in amino acids: CASSLALTSGVYEQYF. CDR3 in DNA: TGCGCCAGCAGCTTGGCTTTGACTAGCGGGGTCTACGAGCAGTACTTC.

The genes are TRBV2 and TRBJ2-7; D possibly corresponds to TRBD1 (6 bases). The CDR3 length is 13 residues. Germline V gene data show CDR1 as SNHLY and CDR2 as FYNNEI. V was pared by 8 bases and J by 2 bases, with 13 bases between. The CDR3 DNA reads as TGTGCCAGCGGGGGCAGTTTCACCTACGAGCAGTACTTC. This translates into CASGGSFTYEQYF.

The chain has TRBV6-5 and TRBJ2-5; D possibly uses TRBD1 or TRBD2 (6 bases each). Germline-derived CDR1 and CDR2 are MNHEY and SVGAGI. The CDR3 contains 18 residues. Trimming stripped 0 bases from V and 1 base from J, with 18 bases between. The CDR3 coding sequence is TGTGCCAGCAGTTACTCGATAGGGGGGCAGGGCCTCCAAGAGACCCAGTACTTC. Its protein product is CASSYSIGGQGLQETQYF.

CDR3 loop: CSAEGTGQSSYEQYF. The CDR3 DNA sequence: TGCAGCGCCGAGGGAACAGGCCAGAGCTCCTACGAGCAGTACTTC. The genes are TRBV29-1 and TRBJ2-7, with D perhaps matching TRBD1 or TRBD2 (5 bases each). Germline V gene sequence: CDR1 SQVTM, CDR2 ANQGSEA. The V gene lost 7 bases and the J gene lost 0 bases, with 19 bases spanning the gap. CDR3 length equals 15 residues.